This TCR beta chain came from a study of CD8 T cells in ankylosing spondylitis. This clonotype was seen a few times. Its target is not known. Study-wide results and caveats: Seemingly characteristic of ankylosing spondylitis blood was a TCR beta motif consisting of 7 or 8 highly homologous variants. Disease-linked clones displayed a CD8+ phenotype and appeared relatively rarely in peripheral blood. A number of the motif variants had already been described in reactive arthritis synovial fluid and blood. Matched ankylosing spondylitis synovial fluid reportedly showed significant enrichment of disease-linked clones.

Quantitative 5'-RACE was performed with molecular barcodes, and it yielded the TCR beta libraries. From the 5' RACE reads, TCRdb called clonotypes with MiXCR, one entry per CDR3 protein. The sample shows some 800,000 distinct CDR3 sequences, approximately 12% of them seen only once. Trimming removed 5 bases at V and 8 bases at J, with 11 bases between. The CDR3 extends over 12 amino acids. In germline, CDR1 is MNHEY, CDR2 SVGAGI. This receptor was identified in a male donor with ankylosing spondylitis. The sequencing input was blood, either unsorted or a sorted T cell fraction (not recorded which). The chain recombines TRBV6-5 with TRBJ2-3; D gene ambiguous. The CDR3 sequence: CASSGRSGTQYF. The DNA for the CDR3 is TGTGCCAGCAGTGGACGGTCTGGTACGCAGTATTTT.